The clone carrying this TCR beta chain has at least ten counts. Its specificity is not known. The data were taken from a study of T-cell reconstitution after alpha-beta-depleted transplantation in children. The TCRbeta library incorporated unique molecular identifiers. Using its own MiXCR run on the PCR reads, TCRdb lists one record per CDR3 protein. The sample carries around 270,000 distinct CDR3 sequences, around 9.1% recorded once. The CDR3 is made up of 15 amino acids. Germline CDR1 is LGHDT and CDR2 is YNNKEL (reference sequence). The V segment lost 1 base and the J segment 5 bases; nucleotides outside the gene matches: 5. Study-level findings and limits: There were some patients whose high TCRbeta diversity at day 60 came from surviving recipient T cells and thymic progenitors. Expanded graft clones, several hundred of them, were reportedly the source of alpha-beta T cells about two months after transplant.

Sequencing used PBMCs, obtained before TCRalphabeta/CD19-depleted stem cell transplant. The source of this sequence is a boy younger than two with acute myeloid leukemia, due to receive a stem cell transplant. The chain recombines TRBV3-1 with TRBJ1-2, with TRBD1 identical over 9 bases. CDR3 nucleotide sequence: TGTGCCAGCAGCCAAGGGACAGGGGAATTGTATGGCTACACCTTC. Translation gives CASSQGTGELYGYTF.